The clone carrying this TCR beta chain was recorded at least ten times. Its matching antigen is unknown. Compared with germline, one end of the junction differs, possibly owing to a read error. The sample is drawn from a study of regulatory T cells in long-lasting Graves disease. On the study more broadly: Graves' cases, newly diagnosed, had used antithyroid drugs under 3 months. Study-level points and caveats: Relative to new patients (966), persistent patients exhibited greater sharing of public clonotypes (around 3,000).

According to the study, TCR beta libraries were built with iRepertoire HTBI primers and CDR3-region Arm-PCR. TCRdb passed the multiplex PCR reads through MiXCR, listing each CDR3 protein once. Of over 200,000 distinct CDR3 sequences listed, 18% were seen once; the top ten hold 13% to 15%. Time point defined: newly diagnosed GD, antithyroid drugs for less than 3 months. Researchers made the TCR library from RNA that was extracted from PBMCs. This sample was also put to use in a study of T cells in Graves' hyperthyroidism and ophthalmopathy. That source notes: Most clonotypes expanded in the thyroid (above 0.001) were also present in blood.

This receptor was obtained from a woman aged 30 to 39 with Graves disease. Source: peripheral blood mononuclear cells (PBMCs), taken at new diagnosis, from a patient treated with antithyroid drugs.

Here the CDR3 reads CASSLGDREEVFF. CDR3 DNA sequence: TGTGCCAGCAGCTTAGGGGACAGGGAGGAGGTGTTCTTC. The gene calls are TRBV7-8 and TRBJ1-2; TRBD1 matches at 9 bases. From germline, CDR1 is SGHVS and CDR2 FQNEAQ. This CDR3 has 13 amino acids.